This entry describes one T cell receptor beta chain. Its antigen is undetermined. Assay: immunoSEQ multiplex PCR; the TCRdb copy retains only in-frame clones and omits some. This table has about 120,000 clones, around 92% appearing once. The data belong to a study of T cell responses to AZD1222 COVID-19 vaccine. Study-wide results and limits: Spike-specific TCRs gained breadth and depth after people received two AZD1222 doses. Seropositive status at baseline applied to only five to seven AZD1222 recipients. Repertoires were obtained only post-peak T cell response.

This CDR3 is 15 amino acids long. CDR1 is SGHVS, CDR2 FQNEAQ, per germline. V shed 2 bases and J shed 0 bases, with 11 bases lying between them. This TCR came from an adult in good health. The specimen comprised peripheral blood, sampled on day 0 of AZD1222 vaccination. The chain is built from TRBV7-8 and TRBJ2-7, with D hard to call. The chain's CDR3 is CASSLLLTSSYEQYF. The CDR3 region has the DNA TGTGCCAGCAGCTTATTGCTGACGAGCTCCTACGAGCAGTACTTC.